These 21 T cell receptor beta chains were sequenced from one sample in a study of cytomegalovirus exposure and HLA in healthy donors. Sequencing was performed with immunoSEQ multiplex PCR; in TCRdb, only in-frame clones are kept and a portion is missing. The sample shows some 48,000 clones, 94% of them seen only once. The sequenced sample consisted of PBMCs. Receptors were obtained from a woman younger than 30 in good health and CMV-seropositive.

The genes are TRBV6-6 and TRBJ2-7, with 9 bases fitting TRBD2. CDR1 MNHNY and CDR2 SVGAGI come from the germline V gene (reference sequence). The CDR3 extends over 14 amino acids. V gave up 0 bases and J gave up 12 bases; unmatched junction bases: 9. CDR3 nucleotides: TGTGCCAGCAGTTACTCGAGGACTAGCGATCTGACGTACTTC. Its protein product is CASSYSRTSDLTYF.

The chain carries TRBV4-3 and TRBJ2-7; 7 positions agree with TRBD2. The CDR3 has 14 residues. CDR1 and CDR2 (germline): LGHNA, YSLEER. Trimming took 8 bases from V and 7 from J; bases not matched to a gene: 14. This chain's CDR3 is CASPSGGLSLEQYF. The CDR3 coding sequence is TGCGCCAGCCCCTCGGGGGGACTATCGTTAGAGCAGTACTTC.

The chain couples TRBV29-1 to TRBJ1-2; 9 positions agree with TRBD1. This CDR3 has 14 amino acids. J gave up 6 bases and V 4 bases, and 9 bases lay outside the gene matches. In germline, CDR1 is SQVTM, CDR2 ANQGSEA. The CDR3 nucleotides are TGCAGCGTTGGAATAACAGGGGGCAGGGATGGCTACACCTTC. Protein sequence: CSVGITGGRDGYTF.

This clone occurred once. CDR3 region: CASSGGQSLDYEQYF. In nucleotides, the CDR3 is TGTGCCAGCAGCGGCGGACAGTCACTCGACTACGAGCAGTACTTC. The J gene is TRBJ2-7, the V gene TRBV7-9, with D perhaps TRBD1 (6 bases). Trimming stripped 5 bases from V and 3 bases from J, with 17 bases between. The CDR3 totals 15 residues. The germline CDR1 and CDR2 sequences are SEHNR and FQNEAQ (reference sequence).

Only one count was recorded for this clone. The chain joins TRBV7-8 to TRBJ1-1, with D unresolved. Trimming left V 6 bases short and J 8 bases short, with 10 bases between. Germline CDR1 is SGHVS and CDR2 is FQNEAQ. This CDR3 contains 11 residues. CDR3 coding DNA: TGTGCCAGCAGGAGCGAGTACGAAGCTTTCTTT. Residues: CASRSEYEAFF.

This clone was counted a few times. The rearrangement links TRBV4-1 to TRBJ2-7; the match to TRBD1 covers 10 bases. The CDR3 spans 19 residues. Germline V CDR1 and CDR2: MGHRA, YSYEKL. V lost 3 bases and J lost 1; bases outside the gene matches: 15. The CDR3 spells CASSQGTSRDRGRSYEQYF. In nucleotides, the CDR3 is TGCGCCAGCAGCCAGGGAACCAGCAGGGACAGGGGCCGTTCCTACGAGCAGTACTTC.

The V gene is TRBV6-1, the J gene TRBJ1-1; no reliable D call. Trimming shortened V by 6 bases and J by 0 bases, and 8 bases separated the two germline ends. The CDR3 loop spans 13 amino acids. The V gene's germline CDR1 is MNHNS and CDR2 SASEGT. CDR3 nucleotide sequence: TGTGCCAGCAGGCAGGTAATGAACACTGAAGCTTTCTTT. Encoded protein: CASRQVMNTEAFF.

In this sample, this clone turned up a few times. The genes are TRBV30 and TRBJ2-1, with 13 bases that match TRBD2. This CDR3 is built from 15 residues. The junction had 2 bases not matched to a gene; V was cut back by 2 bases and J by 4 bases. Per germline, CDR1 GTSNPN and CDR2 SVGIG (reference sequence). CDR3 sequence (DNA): TGTGCCTGGAGTAGGACTAGCGGGGGTTACAATGAGCAGTTCTTC. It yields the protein CAWSRTSGGYNEQFF. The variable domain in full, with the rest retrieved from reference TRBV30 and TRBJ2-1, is SQTIHQWPATLVQPVGSPLSLECTVEGTSNPNLYWYRQAAGRGLQLLFYSVGIGQISSEVPQNLSASRPQDRQFILSSKKLLLSDSGFYLCAWSRTSGGYNEQFFGPGTRLTVL.

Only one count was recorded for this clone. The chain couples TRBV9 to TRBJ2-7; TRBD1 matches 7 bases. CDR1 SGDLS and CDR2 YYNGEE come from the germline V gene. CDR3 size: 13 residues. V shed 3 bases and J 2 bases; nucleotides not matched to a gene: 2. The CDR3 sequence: CASSAQGAYEQYF. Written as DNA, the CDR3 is TGTGCCAGCAGCGCCCAGGGGGCCTACGAGCAGTACTTC.

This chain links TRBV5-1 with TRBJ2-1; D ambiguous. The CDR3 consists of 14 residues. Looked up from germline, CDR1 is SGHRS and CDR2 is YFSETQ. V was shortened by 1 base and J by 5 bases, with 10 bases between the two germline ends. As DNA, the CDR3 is TGCGCCAGCAGCTTGTCCAACATGAACAATGAGCAGTTCTTC. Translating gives CASSLSNMNNEQFF.

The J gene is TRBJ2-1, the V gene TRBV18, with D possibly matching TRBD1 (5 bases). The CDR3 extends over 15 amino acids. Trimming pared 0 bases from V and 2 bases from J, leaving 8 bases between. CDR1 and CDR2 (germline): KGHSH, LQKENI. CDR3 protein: CASSPPGRTYNEQFF. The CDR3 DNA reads TGTGCCAGCTCACCACCGGGGCGGACCTACAATGAGCAGTTCTTC.

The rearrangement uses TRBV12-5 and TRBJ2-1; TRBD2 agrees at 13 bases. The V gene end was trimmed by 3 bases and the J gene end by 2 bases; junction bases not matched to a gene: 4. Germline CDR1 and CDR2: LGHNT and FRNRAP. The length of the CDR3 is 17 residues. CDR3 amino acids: CASGFGLAGETYNEQFF. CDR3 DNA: TGTGCTAGTGGTTTCGGACTAGCGGGAGAGACCTACAATGAGCAGTTCTTC.

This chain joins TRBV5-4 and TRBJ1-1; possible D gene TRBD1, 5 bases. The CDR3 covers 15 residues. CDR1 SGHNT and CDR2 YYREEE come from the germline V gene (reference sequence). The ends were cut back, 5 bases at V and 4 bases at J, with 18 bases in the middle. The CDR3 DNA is TGTGCCAGCAGTCGAGCAGAAAGGGGCAGCACTGAAGCTTTCTTT. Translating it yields CASSRAERGSTEAFF.

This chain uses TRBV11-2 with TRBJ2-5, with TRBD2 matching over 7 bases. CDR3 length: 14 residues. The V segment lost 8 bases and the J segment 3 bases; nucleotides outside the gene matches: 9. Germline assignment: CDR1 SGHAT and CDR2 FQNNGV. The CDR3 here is CASAPRGLKETQYF. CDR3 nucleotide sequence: TGTGCCAGCGCCCCGAGGGGACTAAAAGAGACCCAGTACTTC. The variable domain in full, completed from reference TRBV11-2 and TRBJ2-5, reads EAGVAQSPRYKIIEKRQSVAFWCNPISGHATLYWYQQILGQGPKLLIQFQNNGVVDDSQLPKDRFSAERLKGVDSTLKIQPAKLEDSAVYLCASAPRGLKETQYFGPGTRLLVL.

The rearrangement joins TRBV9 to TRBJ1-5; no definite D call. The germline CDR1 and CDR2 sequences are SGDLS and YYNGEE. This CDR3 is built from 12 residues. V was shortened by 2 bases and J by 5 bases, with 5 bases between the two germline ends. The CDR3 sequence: CASSVGYQPQHF. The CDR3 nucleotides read TGTGCCAGCAGCGTTGGCTATCAGCCCCAGCATTTT.

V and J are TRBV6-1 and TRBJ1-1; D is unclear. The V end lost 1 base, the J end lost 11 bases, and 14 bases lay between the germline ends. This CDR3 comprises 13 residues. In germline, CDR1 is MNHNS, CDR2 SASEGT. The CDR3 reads CASSEGGWSGAFF. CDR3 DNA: TGTGCCAGCAGTGAAGGAGGGTGGTCTGGGGCTTTCTTT.

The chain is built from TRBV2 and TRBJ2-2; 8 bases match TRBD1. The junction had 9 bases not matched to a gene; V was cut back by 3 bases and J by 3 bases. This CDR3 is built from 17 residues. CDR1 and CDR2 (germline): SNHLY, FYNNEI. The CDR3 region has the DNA TGTGCCAGCAGTGAGAGCAGGGGGCGCGGGGACACCGGGGAGCTGTTTTTT. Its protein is CASSESRGRGDTGELFF. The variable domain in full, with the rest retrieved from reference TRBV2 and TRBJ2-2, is EPEVTQTPSHQVTQMGQEVILRCVPISNHLYFYWYRQILGQKVEFLVSFYNNEISEKSEIFDDQFSVERPDGSNFTLKIRSTKLEDSAMYFCASSESRGRGDTGELFFGEGSRLTVL.

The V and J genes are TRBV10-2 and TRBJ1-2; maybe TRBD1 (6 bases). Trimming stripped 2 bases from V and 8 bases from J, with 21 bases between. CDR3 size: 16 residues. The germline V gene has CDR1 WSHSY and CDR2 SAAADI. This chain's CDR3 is CASSEGPGGRVLGYTF. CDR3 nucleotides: TGCGCCAGCAGTGAGGGCCCGGGGGGCAGAGTGCTGGGCTACACCTTC.

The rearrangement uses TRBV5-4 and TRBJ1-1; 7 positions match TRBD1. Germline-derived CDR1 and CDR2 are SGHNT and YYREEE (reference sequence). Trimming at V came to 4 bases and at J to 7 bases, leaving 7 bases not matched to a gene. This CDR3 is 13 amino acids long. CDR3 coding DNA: TGTGCCAGCAGCCCCGACAGGGACAGTGAAGCTTTCTTT. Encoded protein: CASSPDRDSEAFF.

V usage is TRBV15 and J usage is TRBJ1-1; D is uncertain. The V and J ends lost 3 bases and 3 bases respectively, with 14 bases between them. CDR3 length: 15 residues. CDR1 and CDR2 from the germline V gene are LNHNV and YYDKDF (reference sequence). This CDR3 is CATSSPWTGDTEAFF. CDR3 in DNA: TGTGCCACCAGCAGCCCCTGGACGGGAGACACTGAAGCTTTCTTT.

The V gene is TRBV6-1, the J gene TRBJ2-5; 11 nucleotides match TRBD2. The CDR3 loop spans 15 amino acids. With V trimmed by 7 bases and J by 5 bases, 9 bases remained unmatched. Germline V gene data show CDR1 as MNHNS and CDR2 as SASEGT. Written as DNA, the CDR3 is TGTGCCAGCACCCCAGGAACTAGCGGGAGTGAGACCCAGTACTTC. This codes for CASTPGTSGSETQYF.